Shown below are 28 T cell receptor beta chains from a single sample sequenced in a study of immune evolution from preneoplasia to lung adenocarcinoma. Data came from immunoSEQ multiplex PCR; TCRdb stores just in-frame clones and leaves some out. Here the sample spans 9,000 to 10,000 clones, 79% being singletons. The sequenced sample consisted of FFPE lung adenocarcinoma in situ tissue. The receptor source for this set is an older person with lung adenocarcinoma.

V gene TRBV18 combines with J gene TRBJ1-1; no firm D call. V was cut by 6 bases and J by 1 base, with 9 bases left in between. Germline-derived CDR1 and CDR2 are KGHSH and LQKENI. This CDR3 contains 13 residues. The CDR3 DNA reads as TGTGCCAGCTCTCGCGGACGGAACACTGAAGCTTTCTTT. Translated, it gives CASSRGRNTEAFF.

V usage is TRBV20-1 and J usage is TRBJ1-1, with D hard to call. CDR1 is DFQATT and CDR2 is SNEGSKA in the germline V gene (reference sequence). V was trimmed by 7 bases and J by 2 bases, leaving 8 bases between them. The length of the CDR3 is 11 residues. CDR3 protein: CSGIANTEAFF. Here the CDR3 DNA reads TGCAGTGGAATAGCAAACACTGAAGCTTTCTTT.

This clone was recorded a few times. The rearrangement links TRBV28 to TRBJ1-4; D is unclear. The germline CDR1 and CDR2 sequences are MDHEN and SYDVKM. V lost 2 bases and J lost 4, with 8 bases in between. This CDR3 comprises 14 residues. CDR3 region: CASSLGQNNEKLFF. The CDR3 region has the DNA TGTGCCAGCAGTTTAGGCCAGAATAATGAAAAACTGTTTTTT.

The chain recombines TRBV5-1 with TRBJ2-2; D unresolved. The CDR3 contains 14 residues. The ends were cut back, 1 base at V and 9 bases at J, with 13 bases in the middle. Germline V gene data show CDR1 as SGHRS and CDR2 as YFSETQ. This CDR3 is CASSLNRQSRELFF. CDR3 nucleotide sequence: TGCGCCAGCAGCTTGAACAGACAATCGCGGGAGCTGTTTTTT.

The chain carries TRBV6-6 and TRBJ2-5, with 7 bases aligning to TRBD1. This CDR3 spans 15 amino acids. Looked up from germline, CDR1 is MNHNY and CDR2 is SVGAGI (reference sequence). J gave up 2 bases and V 7 bases, and 10 bases lay outside the gene matches. Here the CDR3 reads CASIRRTGPQETQYF. Here the CDR3 DNA reads TGTGCCAGCATTAGGAGGACAGGCCCGCAAGAGACCCAGTACTTC.

V gene TRBV7-9 combines with J gene TRBJ1-6; 7 bases map to TRBD1. Germline-derived CDR1 and CDR2 are SEHNR and FQNEAQ (reference sequence). Trimming took 6 bases from V and 6 from J; bases not matched to a gene: 5. The length of the CDR3 is 14 residues. The CDR3: CASSPGTVNSPLHF. As DNA, the CDR3 is TGTGCCAGCAGTCCCGGGACAGTTAATTCACCCCTCCACTTT.

The gene calls are TRBV10-3 and TRBJ2-3; 8 nucleotides line up with TRBD2. Losses at the gene ends were 6 bases for V and 6 bases for J; bases not matched to a gene: 11. Per germline, CDR1 ENHRY and CDR2 SYGVKD. This CDR3 has 15 amino acids. The CDR3 nucleotides read TGTGCCATCAGGAAAAACGGGGGGGCCTTGGATACGCAGTATTTT. The encoded protein is CAIRKNGGALDTQYF.

V and J are TRBV6-5 and TRBJ1-2; D not resolved. Per the germline V gene, CDR1 is MNHEY and CDR2 is SVGAGI. V was shortened by 2 bases and J by 8 bases, with 15 bases between the two germline ends. CDR3 length: 14 amino acids. The CDR3 DNA follows: TGTGCCAGCAGTTACAATAGACACGCGCACGGCTACACCTTC. Residues: CASSYNRHAHGYTF.

The chain carries TRBV10-3 and TRBJ2-5; 10 bases agree with TRBD1. Trimming cost V 7 bases and J 7 bases; bases outside gene matches: 6. Germline V lookup: CDR1 ENHRY, CDR2 SYGVKD. This CDR3 has 13 amino acids. The CDR3 loop reads CAIKGQGSRTQYF. CDR3 nucleotide sequence: TGTGCCATCAAGGGACAGGGGTCAAGGACCCAGTACTTC.

This clone was seen just once. V gene TRBV30 combines with J gene TRBJ2-3; D not certain. This CDR3 comprises 12 residues. Trimming took 5 bases from V and 1 from J, leaving 7 bases between them. Germline values: CDR1 GTSNPN, CDR2 SVGIG (reference sequence). The CDR3 here is CAWGERTDTQYF. The CDR3 nucleotides read TGTGCCTGGGGGGAACGCACAGATACGCAGTATTTT.

This clone was seen more than once but under ten times. CDR3 loop: CASTGGTTTYNEQFF. As DNA, the CDR3 is TGCGCCAGCACCGGGGGAACCACGACCTACAATGAGCAGTTCTTC. The J gene is TRBJ2-1, the V gene TRBV10-2; TRBD2 might be the D (6 bases). The CDR3 covers 15 residues. CDR1 and CDR2 from the germline V gene are WSHSY and SAAADI. Trimming removed 7 bases at V and 2 bases at J, with 15 bases between.

This clone was recorded a few times. V usage is TRBV20-1 and J usage is TRBJ1-2; TRBD1 is a possible D gene (6 bases). CDR3 length: 11 amino acids. V shed 6 bases and J shed 7 bases, with 12 bases lying between them. The germline CDR1 and CDR2 sequences are DFQATT and SNEGSKA (reference sequence). CDR3 in DNA: TGCAGTGCCAACGGACAGCTTGGCTACACCTTC. Protein: CSANGQLGYTF.

This clone was counted once. The J gene is TRBJ2-1, the V gene TRBV2; a weak D match, TRBD1 (6 bases). Germline CDR1 and CDR2: SNHLY and FYNNEI. The V gene lost 6 bases and the J gene lost 0 bases, with 9 bases spanning the gap. The CDR3 is 14 residues long. The CDR3 here is CASRLDSSYNEQFF. For the CDR3, the DNA is TGTGCCAGCAGATTGGACAGCTCCTACAATGAGCAGTTCTTC.

J is TRBJ1-4 and V is TRBV9, with 8 bases lining up with TRBD1. CDR1 is SGDLS and CDR2 is YYNGEE in the germline V gene. With 4 bases clipped from V and 5 bases from J, the junction kept 1 base outside the gene matches. The CDR3 consists of 13 residues. This CDR3 reads CASSRTGNEKLFF. CDR3 sequence (DNA): TGTGCCAGCAGCCGGACAGGGAATGAAAAACTGTTTTTT.

This chain connects TRBV19 to TRBJ1-1; 9 bases agree with TRBD1. Trimming cost V 4 bases and J 6 bases; bases outside gene matches: 6. This CDR3 is 14 amino acids long. Per germline, CDR1 LNHDA and CDR2 SQIVND (reference sequence). CDR3 region: CASSTGQGRPEAFF. The CDR3 DNA is TGTGCCAGTAGTACGGGACAGGGACGGCCTGAAGCTTTCTTT.

There are a few counts of this clone. The CDR3 bases are TGTGCCAGCAGCCTCGGGGCAGGGATGGAAAAACTGTTTTTT. Encoded protein: CASSLGAGMEKLFF. The chain carries TRBV7-9 and TRBJ1-4, with D tentatively TRBD1 (5 bases). Trimming pared 5 bases from V and 8 bases from J, leaving 15 bases between. CDR1 is SEHNR, CDR2 FQNEAQ, per germline (reference sequence). The CDR3 length is 14 residues.

This clone has only a few counts. The V call is TRBV28, the J call TRBJ1-3; tentative D call: TRBD1 (6 bases). V dropped 4 bases and J dropped 0 bases, with 16 bases sitting between them. The germline V gene has CDR1 MDHEN and CDR2 SYDVKM. This CDR3 comprises 17 residues. The CDR3 DNA reads as TGTGCCAGCAGTTCCGTCCAGGGGCTGATCTCTGGAAACACCATATATTTT. This gives the protein CASSSVQGLISGNTIYF.

This sequence joins TRBV5-1 and TRBJ2-3; 14 bases align to TRBD2. V dropped 0 bases and J dropped 4; count of bases not matched to a gene: 4. From germline, CDR1 is SGHRS and CDR2 YFSETQ. This CDR3 has 17 amino acids. For the CDR3, the DNA is TGCGCCAGCAGCTTGGGACTAGCGGGGGGGCCGGCAGATACGCAGTATTTT. Translation: CASSLGLAGGPADTQYF.

The rearrangement links TRBV30 to TRBJ2-3, with 7 bases matching TRBD1. Trimming at V came to 4 bases and at J to 3 bases, leaving 4 bases not matched to a gene. Germline CDR1 and CDR2: GTSNPN and SVGIG (reference sequence). This CDR3 is 13 amino acids long. This CDR3 reads CAWTGQRTDTQYF. In DNA form, the CDR3 reads TGTGCCTGGACGGGACAGAGGACAGATACGCAGTATTTT.

The chain has TRBV20-1 and TRBJ2-5; D gene uncertain. V was trimmed by 3 bases and J by 5 bases, leaving 7 bases between them. CDR1 is DFQATT, CDR2 SNEGSKA, per germline (reference sequence). The CDR3 is 11 amino acids. The CDR3 DNA sequence: TGCAGTGCTAGTAACGGGGAGACCCAGTACTTC. This gives the protein CSASNGETQYF.

Only a few counts were recorded for this clone. The chain links TRBV19 to TRBJ1-1; D is undetermined. The germline CDR1 and CDR2 sequences are LNHDA and SQIVND (reference sequence). The CDR3 runs 14 residues. Trimming removed 10 bases at V and 1 base at J, with 16 bases between. The CDR3 DNA reads as TGTGCCACCCAAAGGAGGTCAGGGAACACTGAAGCTTTCTTT. This encodes CATQRRSGNTEAFF.

The V and J genes are TRBV6-5 and TRBJ2-6; D is unclear. Germline values: CDR1 MNHEY, CDR2 SVGAGI. V was shortened by 6 bases and J by 2 bases, with 5 bases between the two germline ends. The CDR3 consists of 13 residues. CDR3 amino acids: CASSPTGANVLTF. CDR3 DNA: TGTGCCAGCAGCCCGACTGGGGCCAACGTCCTGACTTTC.

This clone occurred a few times. The chain recombines TRBV7-2 with TRBJ1-1; D gene uncertain. The CDR3 covers 14 residues. Germline V lookup: CDR1 SGHTA, CDR2 FQGNSA. V was cut by 1 base and J by 3 bases, with 9 bases left in between. The CDR3 DNA sequence: TGTGCCAGCAGCTTAGTTGGACGGTACACTGAAGCTTTCTTT. Its translation is CASSLVGRYTEAFF. The full variable domain, its missing parts supplied by reference TRBV7-2 and TRBJ1-1, is GAGVSQSPSNKVTEKGKDVELRCDPISGHTALYWYRQSLGQGLEFLIYFQGNSAPDKSGLPSDRFSAERTGGSVSTLTIQRTQQEDSAVYLCASSLVGRYTEAFFGQGTRLTVV.

The chain carries TRBV7-2 and TRBJ1-5, with D possibly matching TRBD1 (5 bases). Trimming left V 1 base short and J 5 bases short, with 6 bases between. From germline, CDR1 is SGHTA and CDR2 FQGNSA. This CDR3 has 13 amino acids. CDR3 residues: CASSLDRYQPQHF. CDR3 in DNA: TGTGCCAGCAGCTTAGACAGGTATCAGCCCCAGCATTTT.

The J gene is TRBJ1-2, the V gene TRBV7-2, with 7 bases aligning to TRBD1. The length of the CDR3 is 13 residues. Germline V gene data show CDR1 as SGHTA and CDR2 as FQGNSA. V trimming: 3 bases; J trimming: 4 bases; junction bases outside the gene matches: 2. This CDR3 reads CASSFRDSYGYTF. The CDR3 nucleotides are TGTGCCAGCAGCTTCCGGGACAGCTATGGCTACACCTTC.

This chain uses TRBV28 with TRBJ2-7, with 9 bases fitting TRBD1. The length of the CDR3 is 17 residues. After removal of 6 bases from V and 2 bases from J, the junction contained 14 bases not matched to a gene. The V gene's germline CDR1 is MDHEN and CDR2 SYDVKM. The CDR3 DNA reads TGTGCCAGCAGCACCCCAAACCTAGGGACAGGGCCCTACGAGCAGTACTTC. Its translation is CASSTPNLGTGPYEQYF.

The rearrangement uses TRBV11-1 and TRBJ2-3, with D hard to call. The length of the CDR3 is 14 residues. V was clipped by 4 bases and J by 2 bases, with 10 bases between them. Germline values: CDR1 SGHAT, CDR2 FQDESV (reference sequence). CDR3 in amino acids: CASSSELYTDTQYF. The CDR3 DNA follows: TGTGCCAGCAGCTCCGAACTTTACACAGATACGCAGTATTTT.

V is TRBV12-5 and J is TRBJ1-5; no reliable D call. Trimming removed 1 base at V and 3 bases at J, with 10 bases between. Germline-derived CDR1 and CDR2 are LGHNT and FRNRAP. This CDR3 region has 15 residues. CDR3: CASGLGQKNNQPQHF. The CDR3 nucleotides are TGTGCTAGTGGTTTGGGACAAAAAAACAATCAGCCCCAGCATTTT. The full variable domain, its missing parts supplied by reference TRBV12-5 and TRBJ1-5, is DARVTQTPRHKVTEMGQEVTMRCQPILGHNTVFWYRQTMMQGLELLAYFRNRAPLDDSGMPKDRFSAEMPDATLATLKIQPSEPRDSAVYFCASGLGQKNNQPQHFGDGTRLSIL.